This passage covers 13 T cell receptor beta chains from one sample sequenced in a study of T cell changes during pregnancy in multiple sclerosis. TCRdb keeps only in-frame clones here, not all; method: immunoSEQ multiplex PCR. In the table there are just under 100,000 clones, 80% to 95% of which are singletons. The sample in question was peripheral blood, obtained after pregnancy. These receptors originate from a female donor with multiple sclerosis, enrolled in a pregnancy study.

The chain recombines TRBV11-3 with TRBJ2-3; D is unresolved. The CDR3 consists of 13 residues. Between the trimmed V and J ends, which lost 0 bases and 5 bases, there was a span of 6 bases. Germline-derived CDR1 and CDR2 are SGHNT and YENEEA. As DNA, the CDR3 is TGTGCCAGCAGCTTAGAGGCTGTAGATACGCAGTATTTT. Its protein product is CASSLEAVDTQYF. The full variable domain, completed using reference TRBV11-3 and TRBJ2-3, is EAGVVQSPRYKIIEKKQPVAFWCNPISGHNTLYWYLQNLGQGPELLIRYENEEAVDDSQLPKDRFSAERLKGVDSTLKIQPAELGDSAVYLCASSLEAVDTQYFGPGTRLTVL.

The rearrangement joins TRBV5-3 to TRBJ1-2; D possibly corresponds to TRBD1 (6 bases). TRBV5-3 falls under the ORF class, with uncertain function. The V gene lost 0 bases and the J gene lost 3 bases, with 21 bases spanning the gap. The CDR3 extends over 18 amino acids. CDR3 coding DNA: TGTGCCAGAAGCTTGGCCAGGAGCGGACAGCGGGGCCACTATGGCTACACCTTC. Translating it yields CARSLARSGQRGHYGYTF.

The chain links TRBV7-9 to TRBJ1-3; D is perhaps TRBD1 (5 bases). This CDR3 spans 15 amino acids. V was clipped by 3 bases and J by 1 base, with 10 bases between them. Germline lookup yields CDR1 SEHNR and CDR2 FQNEAQ (reference sequence). The CDR3 loop reads CASSLGDLSGNTIYF. The CDR3 DNA sequence: TGTGCCAGCAGCTTGGGGGACTTGTCTGGAAACACCATATATTTT.

The chain couples TRBV5-4 to TRBJ2-2, with 7 positions matching TRBD1. The CDR3 consists of 16 residues. In germline, CDR1 is SGHNT, CDR2 YYREEE (reference sequence). V lost 1 base and J lost 2; bases outside the gene matches: 5. The CDR3 sequence is CASSLFQGVNTGELFF. CDR3 bases: TGTGCCAGCAGCTTGTTTCAGGGGGTAAACACCGGGGAGCTGTTTTTT.

The rearrangement uses TRBV7-2 and TRBJ1-5; no firm D call. Germline V gives CDR1 SGHTA, CDR2 FQGNSA. The CDR3 runs 13 residues. Trimming took off 4 bases at V and 5 bases at J, with 9 bases between the two ends. The CDR3 coding sequence is TGTGCCAGCAGCTCTAGCCCCGATCAGCCCCAGCATTTT. Protein product: CASSSSPDQPQHF.

This rearrangement joins TRBV27 to TRBJ2-7; D might be TRBD2 (6 bases). CDR3 length: 13 residues. Germline V lookup: CDR1 MNHEY, CDR2 SMNVEV (reference sequence). Trimming cost V 5 bases and J 1 base, with 9 bases left between them. The CDR3 sequence is CASSLGTSYEQYF. As DNA, the CDR3 is TGTGCCAGCAGTCTAGGGACTTCCTACGAGCAGTACTTC.

This chain connects TRBV30 to TRBJ1-2, with 7 nucleotides matching TRBD1. The V gene's germline CDR1 is GTSNPN and CDR2 SVGIG (reference sequence). This CDR3 is built from 13 residues. Trimming took 4 bases from V and 4 from J; bases not matched to a gene: 6. This CDR3 is CAWTDRVSYGYTF. As DNA, the CDR3 is TGTGCCTGGACCGACAGGGTGAGCTATGGCTACACCTTC. The variable domain in full, with the rest retrieved from reference TRBV30 and TRBJ1-2, is SQTIHQWPATLVQPVGSPLSLECTVEGTSNPNLYWYRQAAGRGLQLLFYSVGIGQISSEVPQNLSASRPQDRQFILSSKKLLLSDSGFYLCAWTDRVSYGYTFGSGTRLTVV.

The chain is built from TRBV6-6 and TRBJ1-2; tentative D call: TRBD1 (6 bases). CDR1 is MNHNY and CDR2 is SVGAGI in the germline V gene (reference sequence). The V gene lost 6 bases and the J gene lost 6 bases, with 20 bases spanning the gap. The CDR3 totals 15 residues. CDR3 coding DNA: TGTGCCAGCAGACCCCTGGCCGGGGGGCTGGATGGCTACACCTTC. Encoded protein: CASRPLAGGLDGYTF.

There are a few counts of this clone. The genes are TRBV29-1 and TRBJ2-7, with 9 bases lining up with TRBD1. Germline V gene data show CDR1 as SQVTM and CDR2 as ANQGSEA. This CDR3 comprises 13 residues. The V segment lost 6 bases and the J segment 6 bases; nucleotides outside the gene matches: 9. The CDR3 loop is CSVHGTGQSEQYF. CDR3 DNA sequence: TGCAGCGTCCACGGGACAGGGCAATCCGAGCAGTACTTC.

The chain links TRBV7-9 to TRBJ1-1, with D uncertain. V was cut by 1 base and J by 11 bases, with 14 bases left in between. This CDR3 has 13 residues. Germline assignment: CDR1 SEHNR and CDR2 FQNEAQ (reference sequence). The CDR3 nucleotides read TGTGCCAGCAGCTTAGGGGTCGGGGTTGAGGCTTTCTTT. As protein: CASSLGVGVEAFF.

This chain joins TRBV6-1 and TRBJ2-7; D gene unclear. V was trimmed by 5 bases and J by 2 bases, leaving 10 bases between them. The germline CDR1 and CDR2 sequences are MNHNS and SASEGT. This CDR3 has 13 residues. The CDR3 region has the DNA TGTGCCAGCAGTACGAGAGCTACCTACGAGCAGTACTTC. As protein: CASSTRATYEQYF.

The gene calls are TRBV10-3 and TRBJ2-1; the match to TRBD2 covers 7 bases. The CDR3 sequence is 14 residues long. CDR1 and CDR2 (germline): ENHRY, SYGVKD. The V segment lost 7 bases and the J segment 3 bases; nucleotides outside the gene matches: 6. CDR3 loop: CAITGLGDYNEQFF. DNA for the CDR3: TGTGCCATCACCGGACTAGGGGACTACAATGAGCAGTTCTTC.

The CDR3 DNA reads TGTGCCAGCAGCGTAGGGCAGGCAGGCTATGGCTACACCTTC. Its protein product is CASSVGQAGYGYTF. The gene calls are TRBV9 and TRBJ1-2; D unclear. V lost 0 bases and J lost 4, with 10 bases in between. This CDR3 spans 14 amino acids. Germline CDR1 is SGDLS and CDR2 is YYNGEE.